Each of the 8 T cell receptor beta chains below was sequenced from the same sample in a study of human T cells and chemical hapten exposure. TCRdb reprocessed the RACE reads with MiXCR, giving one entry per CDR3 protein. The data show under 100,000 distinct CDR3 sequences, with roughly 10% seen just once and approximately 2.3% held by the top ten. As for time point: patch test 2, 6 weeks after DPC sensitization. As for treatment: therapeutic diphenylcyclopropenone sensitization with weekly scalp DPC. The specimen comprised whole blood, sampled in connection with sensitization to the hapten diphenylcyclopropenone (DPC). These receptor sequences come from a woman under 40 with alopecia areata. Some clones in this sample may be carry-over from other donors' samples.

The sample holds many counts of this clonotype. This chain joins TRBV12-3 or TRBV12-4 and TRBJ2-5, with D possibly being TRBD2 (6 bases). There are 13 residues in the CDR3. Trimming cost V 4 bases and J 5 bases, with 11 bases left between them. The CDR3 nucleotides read TGTGCCAGCAGTTCGGGGGTTCCGGAGACCCAGTACTTC. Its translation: CASSSGVPETQYF.

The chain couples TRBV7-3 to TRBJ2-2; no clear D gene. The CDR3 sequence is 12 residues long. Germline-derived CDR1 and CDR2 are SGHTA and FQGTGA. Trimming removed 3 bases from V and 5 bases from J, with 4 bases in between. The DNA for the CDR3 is TGTGCCAGCAGCTTCTCGACCGGGGAGCTGTTTTTT. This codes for CASSFSTGELFF.

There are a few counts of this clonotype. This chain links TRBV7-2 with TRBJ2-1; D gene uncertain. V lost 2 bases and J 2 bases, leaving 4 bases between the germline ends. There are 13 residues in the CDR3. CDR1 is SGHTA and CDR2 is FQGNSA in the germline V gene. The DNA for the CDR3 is TGTGCCAGCAGCTTAAGTACCTACAATGAGCAGTTCTTC. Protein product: CASSLSTYNEQFF.

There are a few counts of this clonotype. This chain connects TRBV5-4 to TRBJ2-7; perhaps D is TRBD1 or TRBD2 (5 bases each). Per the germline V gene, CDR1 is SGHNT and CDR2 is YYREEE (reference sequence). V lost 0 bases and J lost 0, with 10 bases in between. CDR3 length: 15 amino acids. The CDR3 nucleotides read TGTGCCAGCAGCTTGGGGGGACCGACCTCCTACGAGCAGTACTTC. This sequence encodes CASSLGGPTSYEQYF.

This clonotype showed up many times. In DNA form, the CDR3 reads TGTGCCACCAGCACCCAGACAGGATACAATCAGCCCCAGCATTTT. As protein: CATSTQTGYNQPQHF. The genes are TRBV15 and TRBJ1-5; D might be TRBD1 (6 bases). The germline V and J ends were trimmed by 4 bases and 3 bases, with 13 bases remaining between them. This CDR3 is built from 15 residues. Looked up from germline, CDR1 is LNHNV and CDR2 is YYDKDF (reference sequence).

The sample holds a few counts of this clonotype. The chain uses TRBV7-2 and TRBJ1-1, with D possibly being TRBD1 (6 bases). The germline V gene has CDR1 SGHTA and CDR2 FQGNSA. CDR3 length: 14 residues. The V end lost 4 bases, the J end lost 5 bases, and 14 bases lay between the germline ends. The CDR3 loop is CASSSRQGRTEAFF. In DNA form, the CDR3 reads TGTGCCAGCAGCTCGCGGCAGGGGAGGACTGAAGCTTTCTTT.

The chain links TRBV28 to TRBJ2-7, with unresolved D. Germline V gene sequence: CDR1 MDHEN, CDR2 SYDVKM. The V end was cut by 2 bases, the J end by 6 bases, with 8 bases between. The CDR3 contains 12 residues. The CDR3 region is CASSLGVREQYF. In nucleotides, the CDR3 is TGTGCCAGCAGTTTAGGGGTTCGCGAGCAGTACTTC.

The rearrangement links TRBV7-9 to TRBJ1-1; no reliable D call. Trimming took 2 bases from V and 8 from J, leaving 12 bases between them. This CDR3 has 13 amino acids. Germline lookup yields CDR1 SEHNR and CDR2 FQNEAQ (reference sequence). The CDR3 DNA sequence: TGTGCCAGCAGCTTAAGTGGGGAAGGGGAAGCTTTCTTT. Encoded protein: CASSLSGEGEAFF. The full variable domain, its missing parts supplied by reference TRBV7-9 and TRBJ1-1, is DTGVSQNPRHKITKRGQNVTFRCDPISEHNRLYWYRQTLGQGPEFLTYFQNEAQLEKSRLLSDRFSAERPKGSFSTLEIQRTEQGDSAMYLCASSLSGEGEAFFGQGTRLTVV.